This is a list of T cell receptor beta chains from one sample in a study of blood T cell repertoires in COVID-19. TCRdb keeps only in-frame clones here, not all; method: immunoSEQ multiplex PCR. The table records under 450,000 clones, 86% of them present only once. Sequenced sample: peripheral blood. These receptors all come from a woman aged 60-75 years with COVID-19, enrolled during active disease. The CDR3 runs from the conserved cysteine through the conserved F or W. Each record gives: clone size, V gene, CDR3 length, D gene, J gene, CDR3 DNA, CDR3 protein. A D gene is named only where the DNA matches it firmly. Rows may omit the clone size; those that give it use once, few, many or a size class.

once,TRBV6-1,17,TRBD1,TRBJ1-1,TGTGCCAGCAGTGCATCAACAGGGGACCTCGAGAACACTGAAGCTTTCTTT,CASSASTGDLENTEAFF
NA,TRBV4-2,18,TRBD1,TRBJ2-6,TGTGCCAGCAGCCAAGAACCAGGGGGCCGCTCTGGGGCCAACGTCCTGACTTTC,CASSQEPGGRSGANVLTF
NA,TRBV30,13,NA,TRBJ1-6,TGTGCCTGGGGACTCTCCTATAATTCACCCCTCCACTTT,CAWGLSYNSPLHF
NA,TRBV27,12,TRBD1,TRBJ1-2,TGTGCCAGTGGACAGGGCCACTATGGCTACACCTTC,CASGQGHYGYTF
NA,TRBV6-6,16,NA,TRBJ1-2,TGTGCCAGCAGTTTGCAGGGGTGGGAACCTAGATATGGCTACACCTTC,CASSLQGWEPRYGYTF
NA,TRBV5-1,14,TRBD1,TRBJ2-5,TGCGCCAGCAGCTTGCAGGGGGCGGGAGAGACCCAGTACTTC,CASSLQGAGETQYF
NA,TRBV18,14,TRBD1,TRBJ2-5,TGTGCCAGCTCAGCGACAGGGGCCCAAGAGACCCAGTACTTC,CASSATGAQETQYF
NA,TRBV7-9,14,TRBD2,TRBJ2-3,TGTGCCAGCAGCCCAGGACTAGTGTCAGATACGCAGTATTTT,CASSPGLVSDTQYF
few,TRBV7-2,15,NA,TRBJ2-1,TGTGCCAGCAGCTCACTATTGGGGGGGGCGAATGAGCAGTTCTTC,CASSSLLGGANEQFF
few,TRBV27,17,NA,TRBJ1-6,TGTGCCAGCAGTCCACAGCCGCAAAGACAGGTTCATTCACCCCTCCACTTT,CASSPQPQRQVHSPLHF
NA,TRBV5-1,14,NA,TRBJ2-2,TGCGCCAGCAGCCCCGGGACGAACACCGGGGAGCTGTTTTTT,CASSPGTNTGELFF
NA,TRBV28,11,NA,TRBJ1-2,TGTGCCAGCAGTGCCCCAGGGGGCTACACCTTC,CASSAPGGYTF
once,TRBV9,18,TRBD1,TRBJ1-4,TGTGCCAGCAGCCCGACGGGTACAGGGGGCTTTGCTAATGAAAAACTGTTTTTT,CASSPTGTGGFANEKLFF
NA,TRBV5-1,14,NA,TRBJ2-1,TGCGCCAGCACCACCACCACTGACAGAAATGAGCAGTTCTTC,CASTTTTDRNEQFF
NA,TRBV9,15,TRBD2,TRBJ2-7,TGTGCCAGCAGCGTAACCAGCGGGGGAACCTACGAGCAGTACTTC,CASSVTSGGTYEQYF
NA,TRBV29-1,13,TRBD1,TRBJ1-2,TGCAGCGTATTGACAGGGGAGGCCAATGGCTACACCTTC,CSVLTGEANGYTF
NA,TRBV9,14,TRBD1,TRBJ1-6,TGTGCCAGCAGCGGCCCGGGACAGGAATCACCCCTCCACTTT,CASSGPGQESPLHF
NA,TRBV19,14,NA,TRBJ1-6,TGTGCCAGTAGTATTGAGGGTTATAATTCACCCCTCCACTTT,CASSIEGYNSPLHF
NA,TRBV6-2/TRBV6-3,14,TRBD1,TRBJ1-5,TGTGCCAGCAGTTACTTGACAGGGAATCAGCCCCAGCATTTT,CASSYLTGNQPQHF
NA,TRBV2,12,NA,TRBJ2-7,TGTGCCAGCAGGGTCTTACAGGCGCCGCAGTACTTC,CASRVLQAPQYF
once,TRBV10-2,14,TRBD1,TRBJ1-4,TGCGCCAGCGCCGACAGGGAAGGGGGTGAAAAACTGTTTTTT,CASADREGGEKLFF
NA,TRBV7-3,22,TRBD2,TRBJ2-7,TGTGCCAGCAGCCACACCAGTGGGGTAGCGGGGGGTCAGACTATTCAGCGCTACGAGCAGTACTTC,CASSHTSGVAGGQTIQRYEQYF
NA,TRBV5-4,16,NA,TRBJ1-4,TGTGCCAGCAGCTTGGCCGGGGGACGAACTAATGAAAAACTGTTTTTT,CASSLAGGRTNEKLFF
NA,TRBV11-3,12,NA,TRBJ2-7,TGTGCCAGCAGCGCGTATCCGGGGGAGCAGTACTTC,CASSAYPGEQYF
many,TRBV4-2,17,TRBD2,TRBJ2-2,TGTGCCAGCAGCCAAGTCTGGTCTAGCGGGGGGGCCGGGGAGCTGTTTTTT,CASSQVWSSGGAGELFF
NA,TRBV15,15,TRBD1,TRBJ1-1,TGTGCCACCAGCAGGAGGACAGGTGGGAACACTGAAGCTTTCTTT,CATSRRTGGNTEAFF
NA,TRBV30,13,NA,TRBJ1-3,TGTGCCACGCAGGGTAACTCTGGAAACACCATATATTTT,CATQGNSGNTIYF
NA,TRBV5-8,14,NA,TRBJ1-1,TGTGCCAGCAGCTCTTACAGGGAGGGCACTGAAGCTTTCTTT,CASSSYREGTEAFF
NA,TRBV6-1,13,NA,TRBJ1-2,TGTGCCAGCAGTGAAGAGGGAGGGCGGGGCTACACCTTC,CASSEEGGRGYTF
once,TRBV7-9,15,TRBD1,TRBJ1-3,TGTGCCAGCGTAAGGAAGGGGGCTGGTGGAAACACCATATATTTT,CASVRKGAGGNTIYF
NA,TRBV5-6,16,TRBD2,TRBJ2-5,TGTGCCAGCAGCCAGGGACTAGCGGGGGGGAAAGAGACCCAGTACTTC,CASSQGLAGGKETQYF
NA,TRBV29-1,11,NA,TRBJ1-1,TGCCTCGGGGTCTTGAACACTGAAGCTTTCTTT,CLGVLNTEAFF
NA,TRBV7-9,13,TRBD1,TRBJ1-4,TGTGCCAGCAGCGGACAGGGTTTCGAAAAACTGTTTTTT,CASSGQGFEKLFF
NA,TRBV4-2,17,TRBD2,TRBJ2-5,TGTGCCAGCAGCCAAGATTATCGGCGGGGGGGCGAAGAGACCCAGTACTTC,CASSQDYRRGGEETQYF
NA,TRBV6-2/TRBV6-3,13,NA,TRBJ1-1,TGTGCCAGCAGTTACCACAGAGACACTGAAGCTTTCTTT,CASSYHRDTEAFF
NA,TRBV11-1,14,TRBD1,TRBJ1-1,TGTGCCAGCAGCATAGACAGGGTAGGAACTGAAGCTTTCTTT,CASSIDRVGTEAFF
NA,TRBV6-5,16,TRBD1,TRBJ1-2,TGTGCCAGCAGTTCCAACGCCGGACAGGGGAGCTATGGCTACACCTTC,CASSSNAGQGSYGYTF
NA,TRBV5-1,13,NA,TRBJ2-1,TGCGCCAGCAGCTTGGAAACAGACAATGAGCAGTTCTTC,CASSLETDNEQFF
NA,TRBV5-6,15,TRBD1,TRBJ1-3,TGTGCCAGCAGTGCGGCGACAGGGTCTGGAAACACCATATATTTT,CASSAATGSGNTIYF
few,TRBV7-2,14,TRBD1,TRBJ2-3,TGTGCCAGCAGCTTCCAGGGGGCAGGAGATACGCAGTATTTT,CASSFQGAGDTQYF
NA,TRBV29-1,14,NA,TRBJ1-4,TGCAGCCCTTACCCGGGACTGAGTAATGAAAAACTGTTTTTT,CSPYPGLSNEKLFF
NA,TRBV10-3,12,TRBD2,TRBJ2-1,TGTGCCATCAGCAGTCTAGCGGTCCGGCAGTTCTTC,CAISSLAVRQFF
once,TRBV29-1,14,TRBD1,TRBJ1-2,TGCAGCGTTGCCGAGTTGGGACAGGGCTATGGCTACACCTTC,CSVAELGQGYGYTF